The clone carrying this T cell receptor beta chain appeared a few times. Antigen unknown. Unique molecular identifiers were attached to individual cDNA molecules within the library. Via MiXCR, TCRdb re-called the RACE reads, giving one row per CDR3 protein. The sample holds 190,000 or so distinct CDR3 sequences; about 22% are singletons and the top ten take 2.5%. This specimen belongs to a study of human T cells and chemical hapten exposure. Study findings and constraints: Expanded TCRs produced significantly more large CDR3 similarity clusters than controls did.

Time point defined: patch test 3, about 24 weeks after DPC sensitization. The treatment here: therapeutic diphenylcyclopropenone sensitization with weekly scalp DPC. The V gene's germline CDR1 is DFQATT and CDR2 SNEGSKA (reference sequence). V gave up 6 bases and J gave up 3 bases, with 13 bases separating them. The CDR3 spans 13 residues. The clonotype comes from a woman between 35 and 50 years old with alopecia areata. Some clones in this sample may be carry-over from other donors' samples. The starting material was whole blood, obtained in connection with sensitization to the hapten diphenylcyclopropenone (DPC). The chain combines TRBV20-1 with TRBJ2-3; tentatively, D is TRBD1 (5 bases). The CDR3: CSAEGDGTDTQYF. CDR3 in DNA: TGCAGTGCAGAAGGGGATGGGACAGATACGCAGTATTTT.